This T cell receptor (beta chain) was captured by sequencing in a study of blood T cell dynamics during melanoma immunotherapy. Study observations and caveats: The most clonal sorted CD8+ subset, immune-effector cells, was closest to cell-free DNA CDR3 sequences.

Time point given: week 3, after first cycle of checkpoint inhibitor. Patients with prior systemic cancer treatment, concomitant immunosuppressants, or other active malignancies were excluded. Measured with immunoSEQ multiplex PCR; TCRdb has only the in-frame clones, and not every one. This sample has about 16,000 clones, with over 90% found just once. Notes on this clone: As yet, its antigen is unknown.

The sequencing here drew on effector memory CD8+ T cells from blood, taken from a patient treated with checkpoint blockade. This TCR was sampled from a human donor with melanoma.

The CDR3 nucleotides read TGTGCCAGCAGCCCATCAGAGGGGAACGGCGAGCAGTACTTC. It encodes CASSPSEGNGEQYF. The rearrangement uses TRBV7-9 and TRBJ2-7; either TRBD1 or TRBD2 may supply D (5 bases each). The CDR3 has 14 residues. Germline V lookup: CDR1 SEHNR, CDR2 FQNEAQ (reference sequence). The ends were cut back, 5 bases at V and 6 bases at J, with 17 bases in the middle.